The 7 T cell receptor beta chains listed next were all sequenced from one sample in a study of cytomegalovirus exposure and HLA in healthy donors. It was with 60 Vbeta and 13 Jbeta primers that the PCR ran. This table comes from immunoSEQ multiplex PCR, and its TCRdb copy is limited to in-frame clones, with some not included. The repertoire holds 100,000 to 150,000 clones, with under 85% as singletons. The sample was PBMCs. The receptors originated from a woman between 35 and 50 years old in good health and CMV-seropositive.

This clone was counted between two and nine times. The rearrangement links TRBV5-1 to TRBJ2-5; 12 positions agree with TRBD2. In germline, CDR1 is SGHRS, CDR2 YFSETQ. V lost 1 base, J lost 5 bases, and 0 bases stayed unmatched. The CDR3 totals 14 residues. The CDR3 DNA follows: TGCGCCAGCAGCTTGACTAGCGGGAGGGAGACCCAGTACTTC. It is translated as CASSLTSGRETQYF. Using reference TRBV5-1 and TRBJ2-5 for the parts outside the CDR3, the full variable domain is KAGVTQTPRYLIKTRGQQVTLSCSPISGHRSVSWYQQTPGQGLQFLFEYFSETQRNKGNFPGRFSGRQFSNSRSEMNVSTLELGDSALYLCASSLTSGRETQYFGPGTRLLVL.

The rearrangement uses TRBV5-1 and TRBJ1-1; 9 bases match TRBD1. CDR1 and CDR2 (germline): SGHRS, YFSETQ. CDR3 size: 15 residues. V was clipped by 5 bases and J by 0 bases; unmatched bases: 5. The CDR3 reads CASSSTGGLNTEAFF. The DNA of the CDR3 is TGCGCCAGCAGTTCCACAGGGGGCTTGAACACTGAAGCTTTCTTT.

In its sample, this clone was seen once. The gene calls are TRBV4-2 and TRBJ2-7, with 9 positions matching TRBD1. This CDR3 is 15 amino acids long. CDR1 is LGHNA and CDR2 is YNFKEQ in the germline V gene. Trimming cost V 4 bases and J 5 bases; bases outside gene matches: 9. Here the CDR3 DNA reads TGTGCCAGCAGCCGCGACGGGACAGGGAGTGACGAGCAGTACTTC. It codes for CASSRDGTGSDEQYF.

The gene calls are TRBV6-1 and TRBJ2-2, with TRBD1 matching 7 bases. With V trimmed by 7 bases and J by 4 bases, 9 bases remained unmatched. Germline CDR1 and CDR2: MNHNS and SASEGT. There are 15 residues in the CDR3. The CDR3 bases are TGTGCCAGCACCTACGGACAGGTGATCACCGGGGAGCTGTTTTTT. This translates into CASTYGQVITGELFF.

This chain connects TRBV13 to TRBJ1-2; 7 nucleotides agree with TRBD1. J was trimmed by 12 bases and V by 3 bases; bases with no gene match: 22. This CDR3 has 17 amino acids. Germline V gives CDR1 PRHDT, CDR2 FYEKMQ (reference sequence). CDR3: CASSFGDLRGGPGEDTF. The CDR3 DNA reads as TGTGCCAGCAGCTTTGGGGACCTAAGAGGGGGCCCTGGGGAGGACACCTTC.

With respect to this clone: One end of the junction does not line up with germline, which may come from a read error. The gene calls are TRBV18 and TRBJ2-1, with 8 bases matching TRBD2. The length of the CDR3 is 13 residues. Germline V gene lookup returns CDR1 KGHSH and CDR2 LQKENI. Here the CDR3 DNA reads TGTGCCAGCTCACCGCTTGAAGGGACTAGTGGGGTCTTC. Translation gives CASSPLEGTSGVF.

CDR3 loop: CASSPPGGGGFEKLFF. The CDR3 bases are TGTGCCAGCAGCCCCCCGGGAGGGGGCGGATTTGAAAAACTGTTTTTT. This sequence joins TRBV28 and TRBJ1-4, with 7 bases matching TRBD1. From germline, CDR1 is MDHEN and CDR2 SYDVKM. CDR3 length equals 16 residues. V was clipped by 6 bases and J by 7 bases; unmatched bases: 14. Full variable domain (remainder filled in from reference TRBV28 and TRBJ1-4): DVKVTQSSRYLVKRTGEKVFLECVQDMDHENMFWYRQDPGLGLRLIYFSYDVKMKEKGDIPEGYSVSREKKERFSLILESASTNQTSMYLCASSPPGGGGFEKLFFGSGTQLSVL.